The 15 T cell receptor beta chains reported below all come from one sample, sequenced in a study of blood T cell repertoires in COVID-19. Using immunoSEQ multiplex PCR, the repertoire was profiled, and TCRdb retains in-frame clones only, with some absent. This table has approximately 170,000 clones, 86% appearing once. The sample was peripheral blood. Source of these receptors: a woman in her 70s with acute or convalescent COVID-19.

The CDR3 protein is CASSSGQGVSYTF. DNA for the CDR3: TGTGCCAGCAGCTCGGGACAGGGTGTTAGCTACACCTTC. This sequence joins TRBV11-2 and TRBJ1-2, with TRBD1 matching over 9 bases. Germline loops: CDR1 SGHAT, CDR2 FQNNGV. J lost 9 bases, V lost 4 bases, and 6 bases had no gene match. The CDR3 consists of 13 residues.

CDR3 sequence reads: CASSYHRGGSRDEQYF. The CDR3 DNA sequence: TGTGCCAGCAGTTACCACAGAGGGGGCAGTCGGGACGAGCAGTACTTC. V usage is TRBV6-5 and J usage is TRBJ2-7; 7 bases are a match to TRBD1. CDR1 is MNHEY, CDR2 SVGAGI, per germline. The trim removed 2 bases at V and 5 bases at J, leaving 12 bases unmatched. This CDR3 region has 16 residues.

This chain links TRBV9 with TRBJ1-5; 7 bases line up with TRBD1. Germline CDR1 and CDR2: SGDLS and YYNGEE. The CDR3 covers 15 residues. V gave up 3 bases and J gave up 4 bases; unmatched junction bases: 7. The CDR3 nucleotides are TGTGCCAGCAGCGCCACAGGGGATCGGAATCAGCCCCAGCATTTT. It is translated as CASSATGDRNQPQHF.

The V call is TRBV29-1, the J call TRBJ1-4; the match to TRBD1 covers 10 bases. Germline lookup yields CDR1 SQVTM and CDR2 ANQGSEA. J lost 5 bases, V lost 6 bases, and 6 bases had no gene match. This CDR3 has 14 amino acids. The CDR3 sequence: CSVGRTGGNEKLFF. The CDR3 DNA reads TGCAGCGTCGGACGGACAGGGGGGAATGAAAAACTGTTTTTT.

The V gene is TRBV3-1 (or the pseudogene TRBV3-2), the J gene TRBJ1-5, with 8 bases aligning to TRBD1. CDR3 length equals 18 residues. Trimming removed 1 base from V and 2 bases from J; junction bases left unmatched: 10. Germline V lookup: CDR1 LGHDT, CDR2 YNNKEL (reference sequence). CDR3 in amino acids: CASSQGGQGADGNQPQHF. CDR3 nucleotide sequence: TGTGCCAGCAGCCAAGGAGGGCAGGGGGCAGATGGCAATCAGCCCCAGCATTTT.

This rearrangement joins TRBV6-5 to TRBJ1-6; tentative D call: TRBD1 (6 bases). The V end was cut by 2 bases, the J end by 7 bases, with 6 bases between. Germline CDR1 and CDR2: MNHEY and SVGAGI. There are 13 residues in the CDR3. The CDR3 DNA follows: TGTGCCAGCAGTTACGACAGGAATTCACCCCTCCACTTT. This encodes CASSYDRNSPLHF.

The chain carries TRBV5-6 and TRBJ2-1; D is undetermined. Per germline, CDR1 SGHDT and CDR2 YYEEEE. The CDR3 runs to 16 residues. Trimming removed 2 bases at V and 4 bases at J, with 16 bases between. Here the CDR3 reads CASSLNRIQLYNEQFF. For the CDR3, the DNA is TGTGCCAGCAGCTTAAATAGAATACAGCTTTACAATGAGCAGTTCTTC.

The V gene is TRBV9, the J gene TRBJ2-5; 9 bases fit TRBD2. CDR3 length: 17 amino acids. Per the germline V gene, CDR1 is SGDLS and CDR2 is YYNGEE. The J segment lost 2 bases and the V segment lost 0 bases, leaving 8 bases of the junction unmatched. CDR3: CASSVGNSGGAQETQYF. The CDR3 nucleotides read TGTGCCAGCAGCGTAGGGAATAGCGGGGGAGCTCAAGAGACCCAGTACTTC.

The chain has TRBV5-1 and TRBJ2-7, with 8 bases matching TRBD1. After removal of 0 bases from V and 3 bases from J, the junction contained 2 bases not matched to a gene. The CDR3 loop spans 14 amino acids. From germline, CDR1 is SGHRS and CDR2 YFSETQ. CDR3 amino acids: CASSLGQGFYEQYF. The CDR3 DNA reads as TGCGCCAGCAGCTTGGGACAGGGGTTCTACGAGCAGTACTTC.

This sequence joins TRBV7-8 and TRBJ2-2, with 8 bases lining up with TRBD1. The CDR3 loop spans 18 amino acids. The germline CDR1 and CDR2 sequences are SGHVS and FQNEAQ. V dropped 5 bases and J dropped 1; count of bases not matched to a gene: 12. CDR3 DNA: TGTGCCAGCAGCATTAGAAGATATGGACAGGGGAACACCGGGGAGCTGTTTTTT. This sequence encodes CASSIRRYGQGNTGELFF.

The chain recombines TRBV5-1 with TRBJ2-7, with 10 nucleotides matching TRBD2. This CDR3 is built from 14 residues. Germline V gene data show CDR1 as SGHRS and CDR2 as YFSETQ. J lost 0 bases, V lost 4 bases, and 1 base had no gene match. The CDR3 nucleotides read TGCGCCAGCAGCCTAGCGGGAGCCTCCTACGAGCAGTACTTC. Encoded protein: CASSLAGASYEQYF.

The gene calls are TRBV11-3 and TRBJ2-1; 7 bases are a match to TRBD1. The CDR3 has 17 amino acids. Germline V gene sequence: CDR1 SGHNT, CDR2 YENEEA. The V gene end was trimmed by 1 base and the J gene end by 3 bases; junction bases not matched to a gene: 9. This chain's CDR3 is CASSLGLGRGYYNEQFF. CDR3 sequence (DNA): TGTGCCAGCAGCTTAGGTCTTGGCAGGGGGTACTACAATGAGCAGTTCTTC.

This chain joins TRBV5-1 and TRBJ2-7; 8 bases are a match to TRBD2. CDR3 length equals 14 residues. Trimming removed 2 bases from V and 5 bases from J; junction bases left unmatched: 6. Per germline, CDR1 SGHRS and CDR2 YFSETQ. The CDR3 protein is CASSFSGVSDEQYF. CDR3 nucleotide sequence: TGCGCCAGCAGCTTTAGCGGGGTTTCGGACGAGCAGTACTTC.

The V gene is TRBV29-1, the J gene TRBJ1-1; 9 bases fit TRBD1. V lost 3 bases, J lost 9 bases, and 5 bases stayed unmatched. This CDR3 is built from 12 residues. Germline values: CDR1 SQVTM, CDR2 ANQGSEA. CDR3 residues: CSVDGTGHKAFF. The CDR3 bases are TGCAGCGTTGACGGGACAGGGCATAAAGCTTTCTTT. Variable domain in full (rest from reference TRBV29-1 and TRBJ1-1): SAVISQKPSRDICQRGTSLTIQCQVDSQVTMMFWYRQQPGQSLTLIATANQGSEATYESGFVIDKFPISRPNLTFSTLTVSNMSPEDSSIYLCSVDGTGHKAFFGQGTRLTVV.

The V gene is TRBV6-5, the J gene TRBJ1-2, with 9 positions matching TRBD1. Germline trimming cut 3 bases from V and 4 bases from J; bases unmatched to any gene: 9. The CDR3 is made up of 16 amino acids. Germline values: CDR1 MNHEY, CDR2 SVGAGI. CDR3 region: CASSYWGQGGLYGYTF. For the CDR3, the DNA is TGTGCCAGCAGTTATTGGGGACAGGGAGGACTCTATGGCTACACCTTC.